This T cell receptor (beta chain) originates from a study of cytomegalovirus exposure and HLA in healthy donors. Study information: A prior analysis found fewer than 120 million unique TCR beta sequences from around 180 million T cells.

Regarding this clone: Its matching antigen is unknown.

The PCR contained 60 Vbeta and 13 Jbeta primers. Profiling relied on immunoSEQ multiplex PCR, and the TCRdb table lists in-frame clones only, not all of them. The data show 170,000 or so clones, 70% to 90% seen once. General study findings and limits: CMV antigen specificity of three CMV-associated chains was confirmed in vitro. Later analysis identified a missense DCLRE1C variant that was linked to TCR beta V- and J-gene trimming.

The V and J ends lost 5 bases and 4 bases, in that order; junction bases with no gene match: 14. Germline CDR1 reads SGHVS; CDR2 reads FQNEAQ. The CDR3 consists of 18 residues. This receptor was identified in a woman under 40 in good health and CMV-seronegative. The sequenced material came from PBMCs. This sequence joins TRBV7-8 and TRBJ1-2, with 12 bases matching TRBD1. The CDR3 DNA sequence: TGTGCCAGCAGCCCAAGGCGAGGGACAGGGGGCTCGGGCTATGGCTACACCTTC. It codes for CASSPRRGTGGSGYGYTF.